The 20 T cell receptor beta chains in this list originate from one sample, sequenced in a study of OX40 agonist ivuxolimab in advanced cancers. Data came from immunoSEQ multiplex PCR; TCRdb stores just in-frame clones and leaves some out. Here the sample spans about 71,000 clones, about 90% being singletons. The material sequenced was CD4+ or CD8+ T cells sorted from blood, taken in a trial of the OX40 agonist ivuxolimab. The receptor set was obtained from an adult with an advanced solid tumor such as melanoma, head and neck, liver or kidney cancer.

V gene TRBV10-3 combines with J gene TRBJ2-7; 7 bases are a match to TRBD1. V gave up 6 bases and J gave up 2 bases; unmatched junction bases: 4. Germline CDR1 reads ENHRY; CDR2 reads SYGVKD. The CDR3 is 13 amino acids. The CDR3 reads CAIRTGTAYEQYF. The DNA for the CDR3 is TGTGCCATCAGGACAGGGACGGCCTACGAGCAGTACTTC.

The CDR3 sequence is CASSPLHTSGLGSTGELFF. Here the CDR3 DNA reads TGTGCCAGCAGCCCCCTCCATACTAGCGGCCTAGGGAGTACCGGGGAGCTGTTTTTT. The chain recombines TRBV9 with TRBJ2-2, with 8 positions matching TRBD2. The CDR3 is made up of 19 amino acids. Germline V CDR1 and CDR2: SGDLS, YYNGEE. Unmatched junction bases numbered 19, after V lost 4 bases and J lost 5 bases.

The chain combines TRBV28 with TRBJ1-5; 11 bases are shared with TRBD1. Germline V gene sequence: CDR1 MDHEN, CDR2 SYDVKM. With V trimmed by 6 bases and J by 7 bases, 5 bases remained unmatched. The CDR3 runs to 14 residues. DNA for the CDR3: TGTGCCAGCAGGGACAGGGGGCTCGGACAGCCCCAGCATTTT. Residues: CASRDRGLGQPQHF.

This chain uses TRBV27 with TRBJ1-2; D may be TRBD1 (6 bases). The CDR3 runs 14 residues. Germline-derived CDR1 and CDR2 are MNHEY and SMNVEV (reference sequence). The germline V and J ends were trimmed by 0 bases and 5 bases, with 10 bases remaining between them. CDR3 amino acids: CASSLSAGVYGYTF. CDR3 nucleotide sequence: TGTGCCAGCAGTTTATCGGCAGGGGTATATGGCTACACCTTC.

This sequence joins TRBV11-2 and TRBJ2-6, with a weak D call TRBD1 (5 bases). The CDR3 has 16 amino acids. With 3 bases removed from V and 0 bases from J, the gap between germline ends came to 9 bases. The V gene's germline CDR1 is SGHAT and CDR2 FQNNGV. The CDR3, as DNA: TGTGCCAGCAGCTTGACAGCTAGCTCTGGGGCCAACGTCCTGACTTTC. Translation gives CASSLTASSGANVLTF.

The chain has TRBV19 and TRBJ2-1; D remains ambiguous. Germline V gene lookup returns CDR1 LNHDA and CDR2 SQIVND (reference sequence). V lost 3 bases, J lost 5 bases, and 11 bases lay in between. This CDR3 is built from 14 residues. The CDR3, as DNA: TGTGCCAGTAGTATTGGGGTGACCGACAATGAGCAGTTCTTC. Translated, it gives CASSIGVTDNEQFF.

This chain connects TRBV29-1 to TRBJ2-5; D is tentatively TRBD1 or TRBD2 (6 bases each). V shed 7 bases and J shed 5 bases, with 14 bases lying between them. This CDR3 has 12 amino acids. Germline assignment: CDR1 SQVTM and CDR2 ANQGSEA. CDR3 nucleotide sequence: TGCAGCGCCCGGGGGCCCGAGGAGACCCAGTACTTC. It encodes CSARGPEETQYF.

The chain joins TRBV4-3 to TRBJ2-5; the match to TRBD2 covers 11 bases. Trimming took 0 bases from V and 2 from J; bases not matched to a gene: 11. The CDR3 covers 19 residues. From germline, CDR1 is LGHNA and CDR2 YSLEER. CDR3 coding DNA: TGCGCCAGCAGCCAAGACCTTAGCGGGAGGGCCGGGTATCAAGAGACCCAGTACTTC. This sequence encodes CASSQDLSGRAGYQETQYF.

DNA of the CDR3: TGTGCCAGCAGCCCAAAAGGGACAGGGTCGGGGGAGCAGTACTTC. Amino acid sequence: CASSPKGTGSGEQYF. The rearrangement uses TRBV4-2 and TRBJ2-7; 9 bases are a match to TRBD1. The CDR3 loop spans 15 amino acids. V shed 4 bases, J shed 7 bases, and the junction held 11 bases outside the gene matches. Germline loops: CDR1 LGHNA, CDR2 YNFKEQ.

The CDR3 DNA sequence: TGTGCCACCAGCAGCAGCAGGGGTGGGAACACTGAAGCTTTCTTT. Translation gives CATSSSRGGNTEAFF. This sequence joins TRBV15 and TRBJ1-1; a possible D gene is TRBD1 (6 bases). The CDR3 is 15 residues long. The germline V and J ends were trimmed by 3 bases and 1 base, with 12 bases remaining between them. Germline CDR1 and CDR2: LNHNV and YYDKDF (reference sequence).

V usage is TRBV6-5 and J usage is TRBJ2-7, with a weak D call TRBD2 (6 bases). CDR3 size: 13 residues. Deletions cut 6 bases from V and 7 bases from J, with 16 bases between. Germline CDR1 is MNHEY and CDR2 is SVGAGI. CDR3 amino acids: CASRSSSAREQYF. CDR3 DNA: TGTGCCAGCAGGTCCTCTAGCGCCAGGGAGCAGTACTTC.

The V gene is TRBV27, the J gene TRBJ2-1, with TRBD2 matching 10 bases. CDR1 MNHEY and CDR2 SMNVEV come from the germline V gene (reference sequence). The CDR3 has 13 amino acids. The V segment lost 2 bases and the J segment 12 bases; nucleotides outside the gene matches: 4. CDR3 in amino acids: CASSLVSGRTQFF. DNA for the CDR3: TGTGCCAGCAGTTTAGTTAGCGGGAGGACGCAGTTCTTC.

This clone is a singleton in its sample. J is TRBJ2-5 and V is TRBV7-9, with 7 bases aligning to TRBD1. This CDR3 contains 17 residues. Germline V gene data show CDR1 as SEHNR and CDR2 as FQNEAQ (reference sequence). With V trimmed by 5 bases and J by 2 bases, 14 bases remained unmatched. The chain's CDR3 is CASSPRVGGAGQETQYF. The DNA of the CDR3 is TGTGCCAGCAGCCCCCGGGTAGGGGGCGCTGGACAAGAGACCCAGTACTTC.

The J gene is TRBJ1-1, the V gene TRBV29-1; no clear D gene. Germline V gene data show CDR1 as SQVTM and CDR2 as ANQGSEA. Trimming stripped 0 bases from V and 2 bases from J, with 7 bases between. This CDR3 spans 13 amino acids. CDR3 bases: TGCAGCGTTGAAGATCTCAGCAACACTGAAGCTTTCTTT. Its protein product is CSVEDLSNTEAFF.

This sequence joins TRBV28 and TRBJ1-1; 7 bases are shared with TRBD1. This CDR3 has 13 residues. Germline CDR1 MDHEN, CDR2 SYDVKM. With V trimmed by 5 bases and J by 5 bases, 5 bases remained unmatched. The CDR3 spells CASSQTGVTEAFF. The CDR3 DNA reads as TGTGCCAGCAGTCAAACAGGGGTTACTGAAGCTTTCTTT.

The V call is TRBV6-1, the J call TRBJ1-2, with D possibly being TRBD1 (5 bases). This CDR3 is 13 amino acids long. Germline V CDR1 and CDR2: MNHNS, SASEGT. V was trimmed by 5 bases and J by 4 bases, leaving 11 bases between them. The CDR3 spells CASSPLGPYGYTF. The DNA for the CDR3 is TGTGCCAGCAGTCCGCTGGGGCCCTATGGCTACACCTTC.

This chain connects TRBV27 to TRBJ2-2; no clear D. Germline CDR1 and CDR2: MNHEY and SMNVEV (reference sequence). Trimming shortened V by 3 bases and J by 2 bases, and 7 bases separated the two germline ends. This CDR3 spans 14 amino acids. The chain's CDR3 is CASSFTANTGELFF. The CDR3 DNA is TGTGCCAGCAGTTTCACGGCAAACACCGGGGAGCTGTTTTTT.

As concerns this clone: Sequence at one end of the junction differs from germline and may be a read error. The rearrangement links TRBV18 to TRBJ2-7, with D uncertain. The CDR3 is 11 amino acids. CDR1 is KGHSH, CDR2 LQKENI, per germline. The CDR3 DNA reads TGTGCCAGCTCAGCACCCTACGAGCAGTACTTC. As protein: CASSAPYEQYF.

This chain joins TRBV27 and TRBJ2-7, with TRBD1 matching over 7 bases. From germline, CDR1 is MNHEY and CDR2 SMNVEV (reference sequence). The trim removed 5 bases at V and 2 bases at J, leaving 12 bases unmatched. The CDR3 runs to 16 residues. The CDR3 nucleotides are TGTGCCAGCAGTCCTCGGACAGGACAGACTCCCTACGAGCAGTACTTC. Its translation is CASSPRTGQTPYEQYF.

The chain couples TRBV19 to TRBJ1-1; D not resolved. Germline V gene sequence: CDR1 LNHDA, CDR2 SQIVND (reference sequence). V dropped 6 bases and J dropped 7 bases, with 15 bases sitting between them. This CDR3 contains 13 residues. The CDR3 region is CASSASELGEAFF. CDR3 sequence (DNA): TGTGCCAGTAGCGCCTCGGAACTGGGTGAAGCTTTCTTT.